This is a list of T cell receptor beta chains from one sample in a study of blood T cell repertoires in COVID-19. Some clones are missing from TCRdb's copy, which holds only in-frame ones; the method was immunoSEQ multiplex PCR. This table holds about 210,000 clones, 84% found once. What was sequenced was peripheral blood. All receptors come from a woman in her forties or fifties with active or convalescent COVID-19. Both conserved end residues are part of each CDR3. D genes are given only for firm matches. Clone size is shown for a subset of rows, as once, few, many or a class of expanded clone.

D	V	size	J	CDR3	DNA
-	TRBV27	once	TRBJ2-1	CASSFEGGHNEQFF	TGTGCCAGCAGTTTCGAAGGAGGCCACAATGAGCAGTTCTTC
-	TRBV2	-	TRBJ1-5	CASSGGGGNQPQHF	TGTGCCAGCAGTGGTGGAGGAGGCAATCAGCCCCAGCATTTT
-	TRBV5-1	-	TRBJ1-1	CASSPDWSEAFF	TGCGCCAGCAGCCCGGACTGGTCTGAAGCTTTCTTT
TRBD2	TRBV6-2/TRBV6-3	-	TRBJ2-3	CASSKTSDTDTQYF	TGTGCCAGCAGTAAGACTAGCGACACAGATACGCAGTATTTT
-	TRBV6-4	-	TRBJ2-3	CASSGRSGAADTQYF	TGTGCCAGCAGTGGTAGGAGCGGCGCCGCAGATACGCAGTATTTT
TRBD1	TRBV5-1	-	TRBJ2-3	CASRLGTGGADTQYF	TGCGCCAGCAGGCTCGGGACAGGGGGCGCAGATACGCAGTATTTT
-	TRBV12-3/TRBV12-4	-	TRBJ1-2	CASTVTGFYGYTF	TGTGCCAGCACCGTGACAGGATTCTATGGCTACACCTTC
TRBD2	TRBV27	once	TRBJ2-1	CASSFTGTSGANEQFF	TGTGCCAGCAGTTTCACGGGGACTAGCGGGGCGAATGAGCAGTTCTTC
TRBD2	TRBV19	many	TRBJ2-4	CASRRDPSTSGRHIQYF	TGTGCCAGTAGACGCGACCCCTCGACTAGCGGGAGACACATTCAGTACTTC
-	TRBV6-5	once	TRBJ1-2	CASRTQNYGYTF	TGTGCCAGCAGGACACAGAACTATGGCTACACCTTC
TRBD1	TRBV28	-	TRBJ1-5	CASSSVQGRSNQPQHF	TGTGCCAGCAGTTCCGTACAGGGGAGGAGCAATCAGCCCCAGCATTTT
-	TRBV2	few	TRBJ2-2	CASSAGLGTGELFF	TGTGCCAGCAGTGCAGGGTTGGGTACCGGGGAGCTGTTTTTT
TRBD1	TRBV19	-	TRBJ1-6	CASSIRTGGASPLHF	TGTGCCAGTAGTATAAGGACAGGGGGCGCCTCACCCCTCCACTTT
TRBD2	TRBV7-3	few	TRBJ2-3	CASSRSGVPDTQYF	TGTGCCAGCAGCCGTAGCGGGGTCCCAGATACGCAGTATTTT
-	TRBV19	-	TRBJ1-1	CASSTRQNLNTEAFF	TGTGCCAGTAGTACCCGACAGAACCTGAACACTGAAGCTTTCTTT
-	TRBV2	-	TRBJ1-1	CASSATVNTEAFF	TGTGCCAGCAGCGCTACAGTGAACACTGAAGCTTTCTTT
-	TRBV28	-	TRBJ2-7	CASTLRGYEQYF	TGTGCCAGCACCTTAAGGGGCTACGAGCAGTACTTC
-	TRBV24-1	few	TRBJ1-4	CATSDTPGQANEKLFF	TGTGCCACCAGTGACACCCCGGGACAAGCTAATGAAAAACTGTTTTTT
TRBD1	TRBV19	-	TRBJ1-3	CASMRTGGTGNTIYF	TGTGCCAGTATGAGGACAGGAGGCACTGGAAACACCATATATTTT
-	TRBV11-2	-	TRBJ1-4	CASSLAIANEKLFF	TGTGCCAGCAGCTTAGCGATAGCTAATGAAAAACTGTTTTTT
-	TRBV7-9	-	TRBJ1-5	CASSSWQGEVGQPQHF	TGTGCCAGCAGCTCATGGCAGGGTGAGGTGGGTCAGCCCCAGCATTTT
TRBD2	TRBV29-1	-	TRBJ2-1	CSGPLAPGTSGSYNEQFF	TGCAGCGGCCCCCTGGCACCCGGGACTAGCGGGTCCTACAATGAGCAGTTCTTC
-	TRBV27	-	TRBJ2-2	CASNHRNTGELFF	TGTGCCAGCAACCACAGGAACACCGGGGAGCTGTTTTTT
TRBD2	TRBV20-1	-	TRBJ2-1	CSTTRTSGRVF	TGCAGTACAACGAGAACTAGCGGGAGGGTCTTC
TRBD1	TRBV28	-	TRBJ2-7	CASSLPDRELYF	TGTGCCAGCAGTCTACCTGACAGGGAACTGTACTTC
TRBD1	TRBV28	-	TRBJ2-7	CASSPFFGTGSGEQYF	TGTGCCAGCAGTCCCTTTTTTGGGACAGGGTCTGGCGAGCAGTACTTC
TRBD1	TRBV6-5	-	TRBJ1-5	CASRQGSLNQPQHF	TGTGCCAGCAGACAGGGGTCTCTGAATCAGCCCCAGCATTTT
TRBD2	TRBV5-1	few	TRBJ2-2	CASSATSGRNTGELFF	TGCGCCAGCAGCGCGACTAGCGGGCGGAACACCGGGGAGCTGTTTTTT
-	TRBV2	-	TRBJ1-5	CASSVGGSFLGQPQHF	TGTGCCAGCAGTGTTGGAGGGTCCTTCTTGGGTCAGCCCCAGCATTTT
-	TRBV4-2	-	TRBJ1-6	CASSQELAGVRNSPLHF	TGTGCCAGCAGCCAAGAATTGGCAGGGGTTAGGAATTCACCCCTCCACTTT
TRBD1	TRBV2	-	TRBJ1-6	CASTGQGNSPLHF	TGTGCCAGCACGGGACAGGGTAATTCACCCCTCCACTTT
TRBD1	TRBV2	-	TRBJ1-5	CASSELGALRGLVVSNQPQHF	TGTGCCAGCAGTGAATTGGGGGCCTTAAGGGGGCTAGTAGTGAGCAATCAGCCCCAGCATTTT
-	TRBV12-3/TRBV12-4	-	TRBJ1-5	CASSFREQPQHF	TGTGCCAGCAGTTTCCGGGAGCAGCCCCAGCATTTT
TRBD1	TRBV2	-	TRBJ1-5	CASRLGGQGNQPQHF	TGTGCCAGCAGGCTGGGGGGACAGGGAAATCAGCCCCAGCATTTT
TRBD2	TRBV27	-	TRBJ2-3	CASSLLLAGGPDTQYF	TGTGCCAGCAGTCTACTACTAGCGGGAGGACCAGATACGCAGTATTTT
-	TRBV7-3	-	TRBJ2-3	CASSLVGGTTDTQYF	TGTGCCAGCAGCTTAGTGGGAGGTACCACAGATACGCAGTATTTT
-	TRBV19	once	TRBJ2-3	CASSIGRGHTDTQYF	TGTGCCAGTAGTATAGGGCGGGGTCACACAGATACGCAGTATTTT
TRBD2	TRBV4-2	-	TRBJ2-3	CASSQDRRTSARASTDTQYF	TGTGCCAGCAGCCAAGATCGAAGGACTAGCGCCCGTGCTAGCACAGATACGCAGTATTTT
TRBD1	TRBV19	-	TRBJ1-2	CASSIRQGRDNGYTF	TGTGCCAGTAGTATTCGACAGGGGCGTGACAATGGCTACACCTTC
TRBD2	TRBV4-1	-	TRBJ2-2	CASKTSGKGAGELFF	TGCGCCAGCAAAACTAGCGGGAAGGGGGCCGGGGAGCTGTTTTTT
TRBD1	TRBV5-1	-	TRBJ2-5	CASKDRGQETQYF	TGCGCCAGCAAGGACAGGGGGCAAGAGACCCAGTACTTC
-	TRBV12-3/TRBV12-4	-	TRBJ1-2	CASNDRIIGYTF	TGTGCCAGCAACGACAGGATAATCGGCTACACCTTC
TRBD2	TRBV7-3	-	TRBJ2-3	CASSPNPGTSGSPTQYF	TGTGCCAGCAGCCCGAACCCCGGGACTAGCGGGAGTCCAACGCAGTATTTT
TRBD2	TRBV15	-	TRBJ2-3	CATSTLLAGTPDTQYF	TGTGCCACCAGCACCCTCCTAGCGGGGACACCAGATACGCAGTATTTT
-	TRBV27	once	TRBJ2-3	CASRSPWGATDTQYF	TGTGCCAGCAGGTCTCCATGGGGCGCTACAGATACGCAGTATTTT
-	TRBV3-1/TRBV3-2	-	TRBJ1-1	CASSQDEAGGRRNTEAFF	TGTGCCAGCAGCCAAGATGAAGCGGGGGGCCGAAGGAACACTGAAGCTTTCTTT
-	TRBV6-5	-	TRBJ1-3	CASSSRYSTGNTIYF	TGTGCCAGCAGTTCCCGGTACAGCACTGGAAACACCATATATTTT
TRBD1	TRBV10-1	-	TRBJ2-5	CASSDSSTGQETQYF	TGCGCCAGCAGTGATTCTTCGACAGGGCAGGAGACCCAGTACTTC
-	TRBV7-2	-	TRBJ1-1	CASSLGRASTEAFF	TGTGCCAGCAGCTTAGGGAGGGCGAGCACTGAAGCTTTCTTT
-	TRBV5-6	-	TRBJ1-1	CASSRGAADSEAFF	TGTGCCAGCAGCCGGGGGGCGGCGGACTCTGAAGCTTTCTTT
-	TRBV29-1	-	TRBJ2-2	CSVDWTNTGELFF	TGCAGCGTTGATTGGACAAACACCGGGGAGCTGTTTTTT
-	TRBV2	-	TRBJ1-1	CASTVRGANTEAFF	TGTGCCAGCACGGTCCGGGGGGCCAACACTGAAGCTTTCTTT
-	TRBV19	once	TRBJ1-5	CASSIVGDGGSRPQHF	TGTGCCAGTAGTATAGTCGGGGACGGAGGGAGTCGGCCCCAGCATTTT
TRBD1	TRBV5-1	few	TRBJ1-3	CASSLASGTGGNTIYF	TGCGCCAGCAGCTTGGCGTCGGGGACAGGAGGAAACACCATATATTTT
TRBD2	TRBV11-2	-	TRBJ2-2	CASSPAGGKPGELFF	TGTGCCAGCAGCCCGGCGGGGGGGAAGCCCGGGGAGCTGTTTTTT
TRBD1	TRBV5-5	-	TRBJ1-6	CASSSPGQAPLHF	TGTGCCAGCAGCTCCCCGGGACAGGCCCCCCTCCACTTT
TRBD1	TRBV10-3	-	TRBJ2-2	CAIRGQVNTGELFF	TGTGCCATCAGGGGACAGGTTAACACCGGGGAGCTGTTTTTT